This T cell receptor (beta chain) was observed in a study of T cell responses to AZD1222 COVID-19 vaccine. Overall study: Second-dose groups at about 4 or about 12 weeks were pooled. Study observations and caveats: Females made up more of the donors, who were largely white British, and clonal diversity may have come out too low. Samples come after the peak T cell response, not at day 14. Spike-specific TCR breadth and depth were elevated following two AZD1222 doses.

Germline loops: CDR1 SGHRS, CDR2 YFSETQ. This CDR3 region has 15 residues. The ends lost 0 bases at V and 5 bases at J; junction bases unmatched: 5. For this clone: Its specificity is not known.

TCRdb's table, derived via immunoSEQ multiplex PCR, lists solely in-frame clones and lacks some. Of approximately 140,000 clones in the sample, about 91% were seen once. J is TRBJ2-5 and V is TRBV5-1; TRBD2 aligns across 9 bases. The clonotype originates from an adult in good health. The source material was peripheral blood, sampled on day 0 of AZD1222 vaccination. The CDR3 loop reads CASSLGLAGWETQYF. CDR3 sequence (DNA): TGCGCCAGCAGCTTGGGTCTAGCGGGGTGGGAGACCCAGTACTTC.